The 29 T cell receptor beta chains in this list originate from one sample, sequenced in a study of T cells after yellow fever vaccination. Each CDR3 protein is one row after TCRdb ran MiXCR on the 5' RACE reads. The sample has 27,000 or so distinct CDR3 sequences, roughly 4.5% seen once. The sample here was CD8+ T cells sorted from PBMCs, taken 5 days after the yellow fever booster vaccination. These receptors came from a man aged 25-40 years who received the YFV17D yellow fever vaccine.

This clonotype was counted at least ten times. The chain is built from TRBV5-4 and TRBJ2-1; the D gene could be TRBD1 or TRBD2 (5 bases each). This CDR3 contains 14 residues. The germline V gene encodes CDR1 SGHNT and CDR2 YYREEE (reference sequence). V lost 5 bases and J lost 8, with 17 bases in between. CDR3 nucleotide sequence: TGTGCCAGCAGTAAGGGACGCGACCCACATGAGCAGTTCTTC. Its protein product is CASSKGRDPHEQFF.

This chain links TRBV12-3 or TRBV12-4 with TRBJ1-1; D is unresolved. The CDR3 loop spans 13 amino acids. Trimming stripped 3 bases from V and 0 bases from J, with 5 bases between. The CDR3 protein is CASSFAVNTEAFF. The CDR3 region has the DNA TGTGCCAGCAGTTTTGCCGTGAACACTGAAGCTTTCTTT.

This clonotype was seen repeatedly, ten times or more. This chain's CDR3 is CASSPRTDYEQYF. CDR3 sequence (DNA): TGTGCCAGCTCCCCTCGGACAGACTACGAGCAGTACTTC. The genes are TRBV18 and TRBJ2-7; the D gene is possibly TRBD1 (6 bases). The V end was cut by 6 bases, the J end by 3 bases, with 12 bases between. Germline V gene sequence: CDR1 KGHSH, CDR2 LQKENI. The CDR3 covers 13 residues.

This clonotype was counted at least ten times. CDR3 loop: CASSALLSGEQYF. In nucleotides, the CDR3 is TGTGCCAGCAGCGCCTTATTGAGCGGCGAGCAGTACTTC. The chain recombines TRBV7-3 with TRBJ2-7; D may be TRBD2 (5 bases). The CDR3 runs 13 residues. Per the germline V gene, CDR1 is SGHTA and CDR2 is FQGTGA. The V end lost 5 bases, the J end lost 6 bases, and 14 bases lay between the germline ends.

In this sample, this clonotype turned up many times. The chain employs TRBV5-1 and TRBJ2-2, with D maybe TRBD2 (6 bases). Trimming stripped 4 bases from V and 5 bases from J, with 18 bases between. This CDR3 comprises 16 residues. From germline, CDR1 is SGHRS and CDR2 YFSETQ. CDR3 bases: TGCGCCAGCAGCGCCCCGGGACGGGAGCTTACCGGGGAGCTGTTTTTT. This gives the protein CASSAPGRELTGELFF.

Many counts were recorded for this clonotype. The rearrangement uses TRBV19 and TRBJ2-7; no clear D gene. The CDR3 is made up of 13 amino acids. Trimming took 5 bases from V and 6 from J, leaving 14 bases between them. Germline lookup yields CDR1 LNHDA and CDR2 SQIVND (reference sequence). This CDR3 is CASSLSVVAEQYF. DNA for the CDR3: TGTGCCAGTAGTCTTTCCGTGGTCGCCGAGCAGTACTTC. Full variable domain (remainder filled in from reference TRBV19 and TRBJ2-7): DGGITQSPKYLFRKEGQNVTLSCEQNLNHDAMYWYRQDPGQGLRLIYYSQIVNDFQKGDIAEGYSVSREKKESFPLTVTSAQKNPTAFYLCASSLSVVAEQYFGPGTRLTVT.

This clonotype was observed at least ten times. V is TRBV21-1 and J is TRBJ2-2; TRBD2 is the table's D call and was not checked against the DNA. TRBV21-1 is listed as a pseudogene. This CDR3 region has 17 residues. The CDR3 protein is CASSRHTSGSWAGELFF. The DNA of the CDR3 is TGTGCCAGCAGCAGACACACTAGCGGGAGTTGGGCCGGGGAGCTGTTTTTT.

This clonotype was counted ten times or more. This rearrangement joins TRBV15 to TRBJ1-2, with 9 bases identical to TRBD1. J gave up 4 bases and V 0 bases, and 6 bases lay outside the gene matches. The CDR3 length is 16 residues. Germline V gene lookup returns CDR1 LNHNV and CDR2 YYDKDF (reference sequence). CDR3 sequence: CATSRDRGQGVYGYTF. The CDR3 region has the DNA TGTGCCACCAGCAGAGATCGGGGACAGGGCGTCTATGGCTACACCTTC.

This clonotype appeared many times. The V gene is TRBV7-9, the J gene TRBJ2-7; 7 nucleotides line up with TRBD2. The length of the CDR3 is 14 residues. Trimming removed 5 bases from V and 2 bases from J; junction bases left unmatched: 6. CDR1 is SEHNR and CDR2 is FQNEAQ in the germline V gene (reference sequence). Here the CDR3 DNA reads TGTGCCAGCAGCGCCCCGGGGAGGGCCTACGAGCAGTACTTC. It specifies CASSAPGRAYEQYF.

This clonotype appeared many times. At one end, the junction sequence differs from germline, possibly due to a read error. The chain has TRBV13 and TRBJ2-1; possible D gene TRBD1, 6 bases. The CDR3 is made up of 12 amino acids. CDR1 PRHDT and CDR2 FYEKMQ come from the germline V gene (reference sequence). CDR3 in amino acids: CASSLGQYEQFF. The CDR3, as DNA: TGTGCCAGCAGCCTAGGACAGTATGAGCAGTTCTTC.

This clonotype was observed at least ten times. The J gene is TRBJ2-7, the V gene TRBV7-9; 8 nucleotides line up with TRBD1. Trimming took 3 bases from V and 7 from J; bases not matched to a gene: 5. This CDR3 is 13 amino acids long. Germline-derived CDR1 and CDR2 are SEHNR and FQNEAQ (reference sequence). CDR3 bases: TGTGCCAGCAGCTTGTGGCAGGGGGCAGAGCAGTACTTC. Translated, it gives CASSLWQGAEQYF.

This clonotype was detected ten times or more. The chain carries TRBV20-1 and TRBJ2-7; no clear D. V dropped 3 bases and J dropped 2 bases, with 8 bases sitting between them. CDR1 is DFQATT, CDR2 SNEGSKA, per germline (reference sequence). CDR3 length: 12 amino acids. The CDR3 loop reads CSARRNTYEQYF. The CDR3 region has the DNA TGCAGTGCTAGGCGAAACACCTACGAGCAGTACTTC.

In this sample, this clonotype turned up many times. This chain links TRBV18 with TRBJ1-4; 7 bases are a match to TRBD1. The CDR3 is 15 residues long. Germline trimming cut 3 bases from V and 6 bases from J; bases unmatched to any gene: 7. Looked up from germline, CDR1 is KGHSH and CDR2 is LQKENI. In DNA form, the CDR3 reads TGTGCCAGCTCACCCTCCGGGACAGTGGATGAAAAACTGTTTTTT. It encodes CASSPSGTVDEKLFF.

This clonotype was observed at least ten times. The DNA for the CDR3 is TGTGCCAGCCCCCGAGGGGCGGGCTACCAAGAGACCCAGTACTTC. Translation: CASPRGAGYQETQYF. The chain links TRBV2 to TRBJ2-5; D could derive from TRBD1 or TRBD2 (5 bases each). Germline assignment: CDR1 SNHLY and CDR2 FYNNEI. The CDR3 covers 15 residues. V lost 8 bases, J lost 0 bases, and 16 bases lay in between.

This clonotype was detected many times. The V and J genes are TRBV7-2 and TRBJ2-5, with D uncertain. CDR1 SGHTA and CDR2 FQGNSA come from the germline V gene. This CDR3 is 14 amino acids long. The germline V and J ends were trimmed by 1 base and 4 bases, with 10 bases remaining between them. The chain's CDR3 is CASSLVSSGETQYF. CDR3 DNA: TGTGCCAGCAGCTTAGTGTCTAGTGGAGAGACCCAGTACTTC. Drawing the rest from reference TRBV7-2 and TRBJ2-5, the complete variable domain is GAGVSQSPSNKVTEKGKDVELRCDPISGHTALYWYRQSLGQGLEFLIYFQGNSAPDKSGLPSDRFSAERTGGSVSTLTIQRTQQEDSAVYLCASSLVSSGETQYFGPGTRLLVL.

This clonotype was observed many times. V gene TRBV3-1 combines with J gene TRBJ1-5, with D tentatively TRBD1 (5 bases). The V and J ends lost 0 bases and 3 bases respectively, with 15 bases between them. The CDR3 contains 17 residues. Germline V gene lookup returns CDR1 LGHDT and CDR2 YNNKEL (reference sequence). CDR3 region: CASSQESGRGINQPQHF. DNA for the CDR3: TGTGCCAGCAGCCAAGAGTCCGGTCGGGGGATCAATCAGCCCCAGCATTTT.

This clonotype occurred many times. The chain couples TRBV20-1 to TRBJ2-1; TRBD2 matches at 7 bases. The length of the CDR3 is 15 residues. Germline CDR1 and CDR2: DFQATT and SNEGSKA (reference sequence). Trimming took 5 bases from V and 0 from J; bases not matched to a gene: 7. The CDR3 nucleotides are TGCAGTGCTTCCCCGCGGGAGTTCTCCTACAATGAGCAGTTCTTC. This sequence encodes CSASPREFSYNEQFF.

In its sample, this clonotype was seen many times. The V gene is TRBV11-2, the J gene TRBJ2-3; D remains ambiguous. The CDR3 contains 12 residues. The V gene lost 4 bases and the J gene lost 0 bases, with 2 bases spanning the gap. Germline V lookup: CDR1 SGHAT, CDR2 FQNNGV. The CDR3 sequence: CASSWSTDTQYF. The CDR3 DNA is TGTGCCAGCAGCTGGAGCACAGATACGCAGTATTTT. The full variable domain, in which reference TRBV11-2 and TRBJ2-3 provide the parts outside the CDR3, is EAGVAQSPRYKIIEKRQSVAFWCNPISGHATLYWYQQILGQGPKLLIQFQNNGVVDDSQLPKDRFSAERLKGVDSTLKIQPAKLEDSAVYLCASSWSTDTQYFGPGTRLTVL.

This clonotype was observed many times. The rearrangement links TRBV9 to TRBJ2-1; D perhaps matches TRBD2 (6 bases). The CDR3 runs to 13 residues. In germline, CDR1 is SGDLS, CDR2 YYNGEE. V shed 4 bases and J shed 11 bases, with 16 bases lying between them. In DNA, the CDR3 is TGTGCCAGCAGCCCCCCAAGGGACTTCAAGCAGTTCTTC. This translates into CASSPPRDFKQFF.

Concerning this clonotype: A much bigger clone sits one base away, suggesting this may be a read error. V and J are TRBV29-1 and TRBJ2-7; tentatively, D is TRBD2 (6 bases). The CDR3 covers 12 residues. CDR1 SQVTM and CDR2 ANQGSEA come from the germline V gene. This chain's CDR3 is CSVEGVSHEQYF. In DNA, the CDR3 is TGCAGCGTGGAGGGCGTCTCCCACGAGCAGTACTTC.

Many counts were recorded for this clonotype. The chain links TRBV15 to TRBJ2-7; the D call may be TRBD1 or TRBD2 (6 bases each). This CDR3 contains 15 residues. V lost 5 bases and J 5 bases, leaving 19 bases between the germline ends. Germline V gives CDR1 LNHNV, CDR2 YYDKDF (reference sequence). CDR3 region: CATSGSQPGADEQYF. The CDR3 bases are TGTGCCACCAGCGGTTCTCAACCGGGGGCCGACGAGCAGTACTTC.

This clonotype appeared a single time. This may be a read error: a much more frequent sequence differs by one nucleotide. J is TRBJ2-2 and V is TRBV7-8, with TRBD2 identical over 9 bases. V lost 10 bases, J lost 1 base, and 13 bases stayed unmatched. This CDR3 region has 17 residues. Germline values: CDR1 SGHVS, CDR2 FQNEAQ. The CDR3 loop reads CATGPAGGPLNTGELFF. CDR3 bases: TGTGCCACCGGGCCAGCGGGAGGTCCTCTGAACACCGGGGAGCTGTTTTTT.

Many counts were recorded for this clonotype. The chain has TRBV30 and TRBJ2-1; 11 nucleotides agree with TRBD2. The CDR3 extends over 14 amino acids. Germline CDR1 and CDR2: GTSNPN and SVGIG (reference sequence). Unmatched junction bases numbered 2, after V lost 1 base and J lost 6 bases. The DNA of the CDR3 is TGTGCCTGGAGTGATCTAGCGGGAGGCAATGAGCAGTTCTTC. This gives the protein CAWSDLAGGNEQFF.

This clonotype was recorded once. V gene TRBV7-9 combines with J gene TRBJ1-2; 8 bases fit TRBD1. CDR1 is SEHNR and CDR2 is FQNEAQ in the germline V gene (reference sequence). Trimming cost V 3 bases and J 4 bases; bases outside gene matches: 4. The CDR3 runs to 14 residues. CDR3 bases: TGTGCCAGCAGCTTGCAGGGGGCGATCTATGGCTACACCTTC. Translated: CASSLQGAIYGYTF.

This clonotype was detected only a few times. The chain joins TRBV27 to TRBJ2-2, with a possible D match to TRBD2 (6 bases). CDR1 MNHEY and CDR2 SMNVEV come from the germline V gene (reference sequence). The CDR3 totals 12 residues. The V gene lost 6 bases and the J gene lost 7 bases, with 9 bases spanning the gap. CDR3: CASSLGGGELFF. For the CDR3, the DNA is TGTGCCAGCAGCCTCGGGGGCGGGGAGCTGTTTTTT.

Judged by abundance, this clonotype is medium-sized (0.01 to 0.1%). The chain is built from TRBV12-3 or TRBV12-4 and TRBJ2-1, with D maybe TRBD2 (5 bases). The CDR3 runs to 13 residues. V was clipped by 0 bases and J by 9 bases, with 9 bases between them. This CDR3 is CASSLAGSAEQFF. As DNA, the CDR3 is TGTGCCAGCAGTTTAGCGGGTAGCGCTGAGCAGTTCTTC.

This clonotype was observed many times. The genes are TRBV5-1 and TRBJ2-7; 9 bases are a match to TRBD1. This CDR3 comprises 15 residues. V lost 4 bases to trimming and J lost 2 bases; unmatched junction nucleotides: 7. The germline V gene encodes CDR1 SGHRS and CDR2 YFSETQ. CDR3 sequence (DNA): TGCGCCAGCAGCATTTACAGGGGGCTCACCTACGAGCAGTACTTC. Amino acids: CASSIYRGLTYEQYF.

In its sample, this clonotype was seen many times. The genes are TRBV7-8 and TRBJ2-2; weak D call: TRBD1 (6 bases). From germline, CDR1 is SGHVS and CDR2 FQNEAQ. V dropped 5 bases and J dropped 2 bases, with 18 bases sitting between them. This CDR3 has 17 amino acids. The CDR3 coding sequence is TGTGCCAGCAGCCTAACTTGGGGGCAGACAAACACCGGGGAGCTGTTTTTT. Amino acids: CASSLTWGQTNTGELFF.

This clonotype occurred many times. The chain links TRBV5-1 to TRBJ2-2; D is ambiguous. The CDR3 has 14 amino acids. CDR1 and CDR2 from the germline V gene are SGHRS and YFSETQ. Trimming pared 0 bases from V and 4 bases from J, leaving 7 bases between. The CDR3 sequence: CASSLAPSTGELFF. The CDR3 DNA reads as TGCGCCAGCAGCTTGGCCCCATCCACCGGGGAGCTGTTTTTT.